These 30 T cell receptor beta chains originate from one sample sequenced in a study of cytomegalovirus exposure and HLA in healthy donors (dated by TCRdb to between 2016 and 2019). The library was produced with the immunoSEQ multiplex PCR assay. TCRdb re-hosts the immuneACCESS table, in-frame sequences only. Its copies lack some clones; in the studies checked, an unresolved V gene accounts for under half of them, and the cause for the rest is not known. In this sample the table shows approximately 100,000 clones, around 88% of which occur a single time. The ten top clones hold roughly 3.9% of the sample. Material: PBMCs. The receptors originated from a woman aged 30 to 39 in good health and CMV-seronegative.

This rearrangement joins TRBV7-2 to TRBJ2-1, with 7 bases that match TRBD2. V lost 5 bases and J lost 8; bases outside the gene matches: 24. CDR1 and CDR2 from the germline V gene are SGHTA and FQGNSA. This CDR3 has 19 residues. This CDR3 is CASSPRDLREWGVGYEQFF. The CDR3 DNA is TGTGCCAGCAGCCCCCGTGATTTGCGGGAGTGGGGTGTGGGGTATGAGCAGTTCTTC. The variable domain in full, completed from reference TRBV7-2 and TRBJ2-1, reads GAGVSQSPSNKVTEKGKDVELRCDPISGHTALYWYRQSLGQGLEFLIYFQGNSAPDKSGLPSDRFSAERTGGSVSTLTIQRTQQEDSAVYLCASSPRDLREWGVGYEQFFGPGTRLTVL.

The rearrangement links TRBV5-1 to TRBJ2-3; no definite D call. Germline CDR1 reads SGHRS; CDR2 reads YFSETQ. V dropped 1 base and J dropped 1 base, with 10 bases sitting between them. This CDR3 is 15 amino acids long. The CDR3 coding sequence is TGCGCCAGCAGCTTGACGCAGGTTGGCACAGATACGCAGTATTTT. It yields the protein CASSLTQVGTDTQYF. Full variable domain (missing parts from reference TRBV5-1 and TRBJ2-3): KAGVTQTPRYLIKTRGQQVTLSCSPISGHRSVSWYQQTPGQGLQFLFEYFSETQRNKGNFPGRFSGRQFSNSRSEMNVSTLELGDSALYLCASSLTQVGTDTQYFGPGTRLTVL.

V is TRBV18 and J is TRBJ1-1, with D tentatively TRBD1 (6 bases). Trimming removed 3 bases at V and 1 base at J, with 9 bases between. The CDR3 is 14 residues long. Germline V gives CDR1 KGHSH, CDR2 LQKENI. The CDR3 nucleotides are TGTGCCAGCTCACCGAAAGGGGGGAACACTGAAGCTTTCTTT. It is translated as CASSPKGGNTEAFF.

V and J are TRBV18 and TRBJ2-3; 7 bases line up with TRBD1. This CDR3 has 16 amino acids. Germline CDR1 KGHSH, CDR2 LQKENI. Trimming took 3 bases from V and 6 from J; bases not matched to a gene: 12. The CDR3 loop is CASSPSTGMVGDTQYF. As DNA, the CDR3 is TGTGCCAGCTCACCTTCGACAGGGATGGTGGGGGATACGCAGTATTTT.

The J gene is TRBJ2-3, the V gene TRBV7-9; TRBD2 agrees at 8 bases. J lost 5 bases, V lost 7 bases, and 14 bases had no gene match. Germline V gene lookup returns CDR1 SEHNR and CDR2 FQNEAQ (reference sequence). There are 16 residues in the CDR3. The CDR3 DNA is TGTGCCAGCATCCCCGCTGGGCGGGAGGTTGTAGATACGCAGTATTTT. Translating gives CASIPAGREVVDTQYF.

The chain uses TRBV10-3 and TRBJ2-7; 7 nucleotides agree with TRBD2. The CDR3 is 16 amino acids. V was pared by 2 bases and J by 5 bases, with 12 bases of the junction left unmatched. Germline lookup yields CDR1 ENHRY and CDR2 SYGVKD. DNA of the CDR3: TGTGCCATCAGTGAGGGGAAGAAAGCGGGAATGGACGAGCAGTACTTC. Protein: CAISEGKKAGMDEQYF.

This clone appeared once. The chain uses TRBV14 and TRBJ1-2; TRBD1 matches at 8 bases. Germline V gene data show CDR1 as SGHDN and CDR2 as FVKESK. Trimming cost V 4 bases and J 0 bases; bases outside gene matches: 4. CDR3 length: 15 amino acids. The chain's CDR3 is CASSRGTGANYGYTF. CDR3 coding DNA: TGTGCCAGCAGCCGGGGGACAGGCGCTAACTATGGCTACACCTTC.

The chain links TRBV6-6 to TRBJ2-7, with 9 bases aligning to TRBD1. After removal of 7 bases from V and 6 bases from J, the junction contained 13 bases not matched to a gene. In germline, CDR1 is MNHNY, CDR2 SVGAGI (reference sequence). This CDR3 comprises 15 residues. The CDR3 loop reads CASNSPGTGISEQYF. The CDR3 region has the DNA TGTGCCAGCAATAGCCCCGGGACAGGGATCTCCGAGCAGTACTTC.

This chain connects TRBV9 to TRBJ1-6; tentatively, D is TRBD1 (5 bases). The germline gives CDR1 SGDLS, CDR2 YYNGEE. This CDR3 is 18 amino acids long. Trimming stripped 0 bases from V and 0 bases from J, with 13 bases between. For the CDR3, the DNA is TGTGCCAGCAGCGTAGATTTCGGGGGTAGCTCCTATAATTCACCCCTCCACTTT. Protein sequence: CASSVDFGGSSYNSPLHF.

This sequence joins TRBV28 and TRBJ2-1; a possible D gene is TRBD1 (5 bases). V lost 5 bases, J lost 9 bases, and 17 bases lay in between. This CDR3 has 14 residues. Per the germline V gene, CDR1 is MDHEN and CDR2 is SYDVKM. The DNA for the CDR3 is TGTGCCAGCAGTAACCAAGGGGCGCTTACTGAGCAGTTCTTC. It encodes CASSNQGALTEQFF. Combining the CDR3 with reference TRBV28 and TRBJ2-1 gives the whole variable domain DVKVTQSSRYLVKRTGEKVFLECVQDMDHENMFWYRQDPGLGLRLIYFSYDVKMKEKGDIPEGYSVSREKKERFSLILESASTNQTSMYLCASSNQGALTEQFFGPGTRLTVL.

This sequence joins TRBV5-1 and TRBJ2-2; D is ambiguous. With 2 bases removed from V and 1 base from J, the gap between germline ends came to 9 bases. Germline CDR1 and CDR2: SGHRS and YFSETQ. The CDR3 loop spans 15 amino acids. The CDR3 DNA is TGCGCCAGCAGCTTTCGTCAGGAGAACACCGGGGAGCTGTTTTTT. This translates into CASSFRQENTGELFF. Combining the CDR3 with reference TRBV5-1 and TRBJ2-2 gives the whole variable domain KAGVTQTPRYLIKTRGQQVTLSCSPISGHRSVSWYQQTPGQGLQFLFEYFSETQRNKGNFPGRFSGRQFSNSRSEMNVSTLELGDSALYLCASSFRQENTGELFFGEGSRLTVL.

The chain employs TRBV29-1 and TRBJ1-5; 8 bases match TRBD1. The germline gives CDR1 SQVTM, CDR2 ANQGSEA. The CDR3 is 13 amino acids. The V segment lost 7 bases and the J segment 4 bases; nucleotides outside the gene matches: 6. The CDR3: CSATDRENQPQHF. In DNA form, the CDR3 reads TGCAGCGCAACGGACAGGGAGAATCAGCCCCAGCATTTT.

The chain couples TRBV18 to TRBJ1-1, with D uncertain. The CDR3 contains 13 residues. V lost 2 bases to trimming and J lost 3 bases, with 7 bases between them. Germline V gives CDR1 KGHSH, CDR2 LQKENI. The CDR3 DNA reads TGTGCCAGCTCACCAATAGTGGACACTGAAGCTTTCTTT. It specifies CASSPIVDTEAFF.

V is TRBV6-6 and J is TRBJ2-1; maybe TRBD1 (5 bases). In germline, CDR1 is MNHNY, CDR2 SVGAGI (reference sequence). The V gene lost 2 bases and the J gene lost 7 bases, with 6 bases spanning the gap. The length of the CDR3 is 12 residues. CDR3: CASSYQGNEQFF. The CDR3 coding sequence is TGTGCCAGCAGTTACCAGGGTAATGAGCAGTTCTTC.

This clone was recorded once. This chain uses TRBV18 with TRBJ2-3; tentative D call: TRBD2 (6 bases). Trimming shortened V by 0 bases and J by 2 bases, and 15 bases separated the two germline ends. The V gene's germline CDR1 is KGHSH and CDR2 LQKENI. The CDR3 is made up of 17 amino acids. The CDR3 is CASSPPVRGGTTDTQYF. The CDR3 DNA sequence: TGTGCCAGCTCACCACCTGTTCGGGGCGGGACCACAGATACGCAGTATTTT. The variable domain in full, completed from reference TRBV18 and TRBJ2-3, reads NAGVMQNPRHLVRRRGQEARLRCSPMKGHSHVYWYRQLPEEGLKFMVYLQKENIIDESGMPKERFSAEFPKEGPSILRIQQVVRGDSAAYFCASSPPVRGGTTDTQYFGPGTRLTVL.

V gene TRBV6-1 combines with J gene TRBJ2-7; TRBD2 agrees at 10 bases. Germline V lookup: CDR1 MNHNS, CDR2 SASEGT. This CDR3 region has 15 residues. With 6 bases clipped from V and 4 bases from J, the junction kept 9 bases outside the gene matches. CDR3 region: CASRAAGLASYEQYF. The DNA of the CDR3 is TGTGCCAGCAGAGCAGCGGGACTAGCGTCGTACGAGCAGTACTTC.

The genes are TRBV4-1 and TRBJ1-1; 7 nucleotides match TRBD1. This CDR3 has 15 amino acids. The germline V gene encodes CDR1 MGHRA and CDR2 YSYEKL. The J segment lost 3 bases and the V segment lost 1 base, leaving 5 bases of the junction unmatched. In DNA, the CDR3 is TGCGCCAGCAGCCAAGGACAGGGTGGGGACACTGAAGCTTTCTTT. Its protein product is CASSQGQGGDTEAFF.

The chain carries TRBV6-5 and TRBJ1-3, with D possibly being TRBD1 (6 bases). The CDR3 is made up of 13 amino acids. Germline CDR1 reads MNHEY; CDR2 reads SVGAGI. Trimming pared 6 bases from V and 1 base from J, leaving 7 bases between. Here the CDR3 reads CASRDSSGNTIYF. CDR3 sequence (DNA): TGTGCCAGCAGGGACAGTTCTGGAAACACCATATATTTT.

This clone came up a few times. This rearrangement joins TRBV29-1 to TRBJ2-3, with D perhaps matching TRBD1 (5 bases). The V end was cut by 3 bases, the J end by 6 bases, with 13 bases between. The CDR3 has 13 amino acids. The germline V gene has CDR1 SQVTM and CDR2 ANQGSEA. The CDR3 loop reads CSVETVVGDTQYF. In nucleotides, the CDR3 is TGCAGCGTTGAGACAGTGGTTGGGGATACGCAGTATTTT.

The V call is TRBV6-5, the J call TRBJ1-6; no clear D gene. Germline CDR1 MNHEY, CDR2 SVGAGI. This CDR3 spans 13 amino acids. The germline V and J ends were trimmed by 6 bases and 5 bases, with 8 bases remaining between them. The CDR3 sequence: CASSGLDNSPLHF. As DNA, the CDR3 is TGTGCCAGCAGCGGGTTGGATAATTCACCCCTCCACTTT.

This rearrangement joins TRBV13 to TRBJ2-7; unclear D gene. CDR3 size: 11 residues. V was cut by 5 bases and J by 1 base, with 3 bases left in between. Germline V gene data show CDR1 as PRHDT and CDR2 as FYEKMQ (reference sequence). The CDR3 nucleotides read TGTGCCAGCAGCCGGTCCTACGAGCAGTACTTC. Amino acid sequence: CASSRSYEQYF.

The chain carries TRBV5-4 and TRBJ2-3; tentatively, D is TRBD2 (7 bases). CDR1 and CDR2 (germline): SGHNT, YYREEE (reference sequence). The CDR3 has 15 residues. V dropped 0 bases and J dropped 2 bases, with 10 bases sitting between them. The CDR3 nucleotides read TGTGCCAGCAGCTTGGGGGGGGGCTTCACAGATACGCAGTATTTT. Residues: CASSLGGGFTDTQYF.

The CDR3 DNA reads TGTGCCAGCAGCTGGCGGGGCCCCTATAGCAATCAGCCCCAGCATTTT. Translating it yields CASSWRGPYSNQPQHF. The genes are TRBV5-6 and TRBJ1-5; TRBD1 is a possible D gene (5 bases). CDR1 and CDR2 from the germline V gene are SGHDT and YYEEEE. The CDR3 length is 16 residues. V was trimmed by 3 bases and J by 0 bases, leaving 13 bases between them.

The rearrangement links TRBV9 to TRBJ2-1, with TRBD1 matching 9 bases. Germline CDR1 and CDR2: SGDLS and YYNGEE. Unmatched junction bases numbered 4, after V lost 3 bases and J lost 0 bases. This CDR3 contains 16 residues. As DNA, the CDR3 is TGTGCCAGCAGCGGGACAGGGGAGAGCTCCTACAATGAGCAGTTCTTC. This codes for CASSGTGESSYNEQFF.

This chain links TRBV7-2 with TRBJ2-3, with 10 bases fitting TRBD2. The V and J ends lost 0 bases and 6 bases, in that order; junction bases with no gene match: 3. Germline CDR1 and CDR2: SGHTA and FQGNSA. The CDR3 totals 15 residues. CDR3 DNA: TGTGCCAGCAGCTTAGCAGGGGGACTAGCGGATACGCAGTATTTT. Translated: CASSLAGGLADTQYF.

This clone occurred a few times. The CDR3 nucleotides read TGTGCCAGCAGCCAAGATTCGGCGGGGGAGCAGTACTTC. Its translation is CASSQDSAGEQYF. V and J are TRBV4-2 and TRBJ2-7, with D perhaps TRBD2 (6 bases). The V gene lost 0 bases and the J gene lost 7 bases, with 10 bases spanning the gap. The CDR3 spans 13 residues. The V gene's germline CDR1 is LGHNA and CDR2 YNFKEQ.

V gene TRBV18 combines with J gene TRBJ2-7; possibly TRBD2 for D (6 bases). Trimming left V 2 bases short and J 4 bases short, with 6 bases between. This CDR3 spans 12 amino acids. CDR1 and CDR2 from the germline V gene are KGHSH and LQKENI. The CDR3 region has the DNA TGTGCCAGCTCACCAGGACTATACGAGCAGTACTTC. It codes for CASSPGLYEQYF.

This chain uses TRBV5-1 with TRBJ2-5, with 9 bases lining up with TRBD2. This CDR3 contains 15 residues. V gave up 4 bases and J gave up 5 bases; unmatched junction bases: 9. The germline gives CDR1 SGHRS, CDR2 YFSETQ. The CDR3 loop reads CASSTAGGPWETQYF. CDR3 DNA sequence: TGCGCCAGCAGCACGGCGGGAGGGCCGTGGGAGACCCAGTACTTC.

The CDR3 sequence: CASSSACNYMEDYGYTF. For the CDR3, the DNA is TGTGCCAGCAGTTCGGCCTGTAATTATATGGAGGACTATGGCTACACCTTC. The genes are TRBV6-7 and TRBJ1-2; no definite D call. TRBV6-7 falls under the ORF class, with uncertain function. CDR3 length: 17 amino acids. V lost 4 bases to trimming and J lost 3 bases, with 21 bases between them.

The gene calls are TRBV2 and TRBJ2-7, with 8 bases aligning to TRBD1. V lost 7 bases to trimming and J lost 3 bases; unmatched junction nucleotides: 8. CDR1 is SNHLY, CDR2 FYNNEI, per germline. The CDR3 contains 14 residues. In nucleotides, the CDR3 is TGTGCCAGCACTAATGACAGGGGTCACTACGAGCAGTACTTC. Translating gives CASTNDRGHYEQYF.